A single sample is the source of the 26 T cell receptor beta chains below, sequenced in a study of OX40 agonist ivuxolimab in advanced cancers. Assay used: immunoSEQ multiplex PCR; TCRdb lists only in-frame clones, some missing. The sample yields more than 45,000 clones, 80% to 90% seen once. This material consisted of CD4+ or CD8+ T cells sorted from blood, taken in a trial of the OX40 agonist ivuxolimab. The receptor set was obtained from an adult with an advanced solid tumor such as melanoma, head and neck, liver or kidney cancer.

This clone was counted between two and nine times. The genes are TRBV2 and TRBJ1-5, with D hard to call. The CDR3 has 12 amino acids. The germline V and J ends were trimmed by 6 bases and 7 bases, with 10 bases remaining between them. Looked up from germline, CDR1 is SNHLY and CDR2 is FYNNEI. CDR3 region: CASRPGGQPQHF. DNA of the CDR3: TGTGCCAGCAGGCCGGGAGGACAGCCCCAGCATTTT.

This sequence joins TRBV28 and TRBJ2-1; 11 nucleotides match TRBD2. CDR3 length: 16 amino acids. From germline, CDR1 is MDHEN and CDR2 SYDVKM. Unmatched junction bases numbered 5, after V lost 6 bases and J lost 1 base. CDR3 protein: CASSLGLAGSYNEQFF. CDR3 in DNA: TGTGCCAGCAGCCTTGGACTAGCGGGTTCCTACAATGAGCAGTTCTTC.

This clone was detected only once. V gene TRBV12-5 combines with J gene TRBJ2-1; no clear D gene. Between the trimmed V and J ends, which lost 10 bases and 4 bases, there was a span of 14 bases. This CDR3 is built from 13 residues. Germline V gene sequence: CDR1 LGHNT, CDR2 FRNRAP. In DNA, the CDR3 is TGTGCTATGGCCCCCCTAGGATACAATGAGCAGTTCTTC. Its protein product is CAMAPLGYNEQFF. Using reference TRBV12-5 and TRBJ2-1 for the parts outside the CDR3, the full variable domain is DARVTQTPRHKVTEMGQEVTMRCQPILGHNTVFWYRQTMMQGLELLAYFRNRAPLDDSGMPKDRFSAEMPDATLATLKIQPSEPRDSAVYFCAMAPLGYNEQFFGPGTRLTVL.

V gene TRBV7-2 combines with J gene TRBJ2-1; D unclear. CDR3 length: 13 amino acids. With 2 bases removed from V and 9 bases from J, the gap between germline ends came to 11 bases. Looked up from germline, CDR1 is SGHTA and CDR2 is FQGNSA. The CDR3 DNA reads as TGTGCCAGCAGCTTATCGGGCTTTGGTGAGCAGTTCTTC. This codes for CASSLSGFGEQFF.

The CDR3 DNA is TGTGCCAGCAGTAGTGTTAGCACAGATACGCAGTATTTT. Translation: CASSSVSTDTQYF. The chain is built from TRBV6-1 and TRBJ2-3; D remains ambiguous. V was shortened by 5 bases and J by 0 bases, with 6 bases between the two germline ends. The CDR3 runs 13 residues. In germline, CDR1 is MNHNS, CDR2 SASEGT.

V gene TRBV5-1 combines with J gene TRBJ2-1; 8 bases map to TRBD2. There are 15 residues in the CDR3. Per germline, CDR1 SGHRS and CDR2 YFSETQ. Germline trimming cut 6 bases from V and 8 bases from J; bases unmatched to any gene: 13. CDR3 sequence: CASTAGRAKGDEQFF. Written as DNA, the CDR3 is TGCGCCAGCACCGCCGGGAGGGCCAAGGGGGATGAGCAGTTCTTC.

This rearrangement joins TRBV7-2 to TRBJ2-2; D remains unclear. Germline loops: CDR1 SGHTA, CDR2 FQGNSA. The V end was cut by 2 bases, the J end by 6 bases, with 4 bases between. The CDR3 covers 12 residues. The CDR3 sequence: CASSLNAGELFF. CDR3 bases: TGTGCCAGCAGCTTAAATGCCGGGGAGCTGTTTTTT.

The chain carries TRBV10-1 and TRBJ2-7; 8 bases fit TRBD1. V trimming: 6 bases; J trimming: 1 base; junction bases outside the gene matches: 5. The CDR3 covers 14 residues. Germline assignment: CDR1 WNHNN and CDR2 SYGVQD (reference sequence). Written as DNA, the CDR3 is TGCGCCAGCAGCTCGGGACAGGATTCCTACGAGCAGTACTTC. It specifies CASSSGQDSYEQYF.

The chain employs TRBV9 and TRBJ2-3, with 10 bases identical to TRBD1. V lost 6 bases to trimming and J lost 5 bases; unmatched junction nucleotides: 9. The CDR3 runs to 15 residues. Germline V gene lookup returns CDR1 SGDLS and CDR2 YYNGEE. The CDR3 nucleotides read TGTGCCAGCACCACGACAGGGGGCGATGGAGATACGCAGTATTTT. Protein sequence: CASTTTGGDGDTQYF. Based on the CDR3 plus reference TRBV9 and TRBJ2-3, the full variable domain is DSGVTQTPKHLITATGQRVTLRCSPRSGDLSVYWYQQSLDQGLQFLIQYYNGEERAKGNILERFSAQQFPDLHSELNLSSLELGDSALYFCASTTTGGDGDTQYFGPGTRLTVL.

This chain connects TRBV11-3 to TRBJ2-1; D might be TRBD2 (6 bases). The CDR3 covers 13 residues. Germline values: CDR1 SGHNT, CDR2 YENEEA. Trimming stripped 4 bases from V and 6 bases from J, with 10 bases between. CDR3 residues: CASSSGDGNEQFF. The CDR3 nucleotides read TGTGCCAGCAGCTCGGGAGACGGCAATGAGCAGTTCTTC.

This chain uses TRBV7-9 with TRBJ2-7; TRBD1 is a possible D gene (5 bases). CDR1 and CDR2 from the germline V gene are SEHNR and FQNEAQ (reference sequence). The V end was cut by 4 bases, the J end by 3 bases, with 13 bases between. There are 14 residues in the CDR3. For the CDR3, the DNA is TGTGCCAGCAGCTCCCCGCAGGGCTTCTACGAGCAGTACTTC. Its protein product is CASSSPQGFYEQYF.

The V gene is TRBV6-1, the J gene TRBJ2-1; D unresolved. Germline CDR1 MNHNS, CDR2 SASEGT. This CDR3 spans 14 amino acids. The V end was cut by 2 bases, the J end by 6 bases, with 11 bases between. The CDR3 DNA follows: TGTGCCAGCAGTGAAACAGAGACAACCAATGAGCAGTTCTTC. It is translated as CASSETETTNEQFF.

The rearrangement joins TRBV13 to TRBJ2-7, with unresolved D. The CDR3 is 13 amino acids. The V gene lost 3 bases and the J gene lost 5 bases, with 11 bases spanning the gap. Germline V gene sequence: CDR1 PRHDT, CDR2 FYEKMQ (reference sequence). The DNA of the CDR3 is TGTGCCAGCAGCTTTGACGTCCGGGACGAGCAGTACTTC. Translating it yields CASSFDVRDEQYF.

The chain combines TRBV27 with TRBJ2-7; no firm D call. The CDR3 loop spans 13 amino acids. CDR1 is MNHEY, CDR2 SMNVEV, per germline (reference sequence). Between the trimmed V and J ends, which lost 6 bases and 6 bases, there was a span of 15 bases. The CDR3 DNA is TGTGCCAGCAGAACAGACCGGGCCCTCGAGCAGTACTTC. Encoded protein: CASRTDRALEQYF.

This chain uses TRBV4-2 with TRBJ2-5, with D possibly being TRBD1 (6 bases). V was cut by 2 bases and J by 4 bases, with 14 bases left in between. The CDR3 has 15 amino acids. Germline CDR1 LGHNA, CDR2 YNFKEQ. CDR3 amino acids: CASSQSPDSRETQYF. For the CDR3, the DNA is TGTGCCAGCAGCCAATCCCCGGACAGCCGAGAGACCCAGTACTTC.

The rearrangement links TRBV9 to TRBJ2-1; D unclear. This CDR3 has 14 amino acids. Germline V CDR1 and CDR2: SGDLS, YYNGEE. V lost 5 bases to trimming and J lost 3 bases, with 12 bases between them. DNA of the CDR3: TGTGCCAGCAGTGCCGAGGCGATCTACAATGAGCAGTTCTTC. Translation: CASSAEAIYNEQFF. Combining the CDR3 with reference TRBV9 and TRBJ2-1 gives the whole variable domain DSGVTQTPKHLITATGQRVTLRCSPRSGDLSVYWYQQSLDQGLQFLIQYYNGEERAKGNILERFSAQQFPDLHSELNLSSLELGDSALYFCASSAEAIYNEQFFGPGTRLTVL.

The CDR3 DNA follows: TGCGCCAGCAGCCCCTCGTATTCAGGGGGCGGAGAGCCCCAGCATTTT. Translated, it gives CASSPSYSGGGEPQHF. V gene TRBV4-3 combines with J gene TRBJ1-5; 8 bases match TRBD1. V lost 4 bases and J lost 8; bases outside the gene matches: 13. Looked up from germline, CDR1 is LGHNA and CDR2 is YSLEER. This CDR3 spans 16 amino acids.

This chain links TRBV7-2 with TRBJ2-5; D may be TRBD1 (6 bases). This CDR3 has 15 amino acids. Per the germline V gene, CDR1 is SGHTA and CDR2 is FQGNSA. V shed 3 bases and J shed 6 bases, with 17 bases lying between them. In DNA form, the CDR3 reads TGTGCCAGCAGCTTGTCGATACAGGGACCTCAGACCCAGTACTTC. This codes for CASSLSIQGPQTQYF.

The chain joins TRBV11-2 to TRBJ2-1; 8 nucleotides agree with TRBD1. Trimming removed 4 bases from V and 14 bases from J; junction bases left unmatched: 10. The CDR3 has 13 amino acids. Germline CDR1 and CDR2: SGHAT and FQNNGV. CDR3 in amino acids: CASSSDGQGVKFF. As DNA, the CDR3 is TGTGCCAGCAGCTCCGATGGACAGGGAGTTAAGTTCTTC.

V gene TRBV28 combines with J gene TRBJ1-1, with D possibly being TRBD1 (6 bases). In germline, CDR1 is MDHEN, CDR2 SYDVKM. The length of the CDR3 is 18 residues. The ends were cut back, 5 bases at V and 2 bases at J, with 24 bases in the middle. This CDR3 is CASSLEFRTADANTEAFF. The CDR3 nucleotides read TGTGCCAGCAGTCTTGAGTTCCGGACAGCCGATGCTAACACTGAAGCTTTCTTT.

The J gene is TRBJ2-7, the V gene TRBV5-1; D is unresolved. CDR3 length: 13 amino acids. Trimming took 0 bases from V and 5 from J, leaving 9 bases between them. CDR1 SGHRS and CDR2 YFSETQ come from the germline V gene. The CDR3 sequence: CASSLDGSNEQYF. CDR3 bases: TGCGCCAGCAGCTTGGATGGTAGCAACGAGCAGTACTTC. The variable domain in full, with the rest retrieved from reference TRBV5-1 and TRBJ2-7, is KAGVTQTPRYLIKTRGQQVTLSCSPISGHRSVSWYQQTPGQGLQFLFEYFSETQRNKGNFPGRFSGRQFSNSRSEMNVSTLELGDSALYLCASSLDGSNEQYFGPGTRLTVT.

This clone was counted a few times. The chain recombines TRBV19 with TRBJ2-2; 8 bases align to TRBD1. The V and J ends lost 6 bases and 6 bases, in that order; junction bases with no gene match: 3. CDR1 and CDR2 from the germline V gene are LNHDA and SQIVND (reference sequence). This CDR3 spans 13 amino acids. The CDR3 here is CASRLQGAGELFF. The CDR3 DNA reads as TGTGCCAGTAGGCTACAGGGGGCCGGGGAGCTGTTTTTT.

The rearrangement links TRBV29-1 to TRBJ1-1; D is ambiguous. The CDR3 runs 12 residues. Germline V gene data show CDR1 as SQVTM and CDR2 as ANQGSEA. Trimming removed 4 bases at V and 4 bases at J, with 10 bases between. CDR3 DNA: TGCAGCGTTGTCCCGGGGAGCACTGAAGCTTTCTTT. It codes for CSVVPGSTEAFF.

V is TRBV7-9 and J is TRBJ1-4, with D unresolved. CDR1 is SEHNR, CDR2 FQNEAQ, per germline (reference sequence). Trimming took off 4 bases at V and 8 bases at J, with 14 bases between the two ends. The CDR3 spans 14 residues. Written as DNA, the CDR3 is TGTGCCAGCAGCTACAACAACGATCCAGAAAAACTGTTTTTT. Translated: CASSYNNDPEKLFF.

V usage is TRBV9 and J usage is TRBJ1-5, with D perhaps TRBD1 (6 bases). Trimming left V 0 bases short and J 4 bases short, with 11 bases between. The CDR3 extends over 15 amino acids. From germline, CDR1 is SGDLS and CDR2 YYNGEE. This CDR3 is CASSVEGDPNQPQHF. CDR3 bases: TGTGCCAGCAGCGTAGAGGGGGACCCTAATCAGCCCCAGCATTTT. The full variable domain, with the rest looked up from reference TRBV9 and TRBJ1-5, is DSGVTQTPKHLITATGQRVTLRCSPRSGDLSVYWYQQSLDQGLQFLIQYYNGEERAKGNILERFSAQQFPDLHSELNLSSLELGDSALYFCASSVEGDPNQPQHFGDGTRLSIL.

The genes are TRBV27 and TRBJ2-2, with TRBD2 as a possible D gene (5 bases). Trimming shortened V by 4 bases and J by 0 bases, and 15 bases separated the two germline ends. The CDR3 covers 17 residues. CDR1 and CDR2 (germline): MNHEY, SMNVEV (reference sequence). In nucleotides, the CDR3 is TGTGCCAGCAGTTCCATGGGAGAGACCGCGAACACCGGGGAGCTGTTTTTT. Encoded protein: CASSSMGETANTGELFF.